This T cell receptor (beta chain) appears in the sequencing data of a study of shared clonotypes between healthy human individuals. This clone was picked up a small number of times. What it binds is not known. Libraries were prepared by immunoSEQ multiplex PCR; TCRdb keeps only in-frame clonotypes and omits some of them. This sample carries about 820,000 clones, around 93% of them seen once, and the ten largest clones take 24%. The naive CD8 population came from CD45RO-negative cells selected for CCR7, without terminally differentiated effector memory CD45RA+ cells. The donors, all of them Caucasian adults, lived in Nashville, Tennessee. Overall study findings and caveats: Investigators expected sequencing depth to affect clonotype sharing among donors.

The germline CDR1 and CDR2 sequences are SGHTA and FQGNSA. V lost 8 bases and J lost 2, with 18 bases in between. This CDR3 spans 15 amino acids. This TCR was sampled from a man in his thirties or forties in good health. This chain links TRBV7-2 with TRBJ2-5; D is unclear. The specimen sequenced was naive CD8+ T cells sorted from blood. The CDR3 DNA sequence: TGTGCCAGCGCTCCCCAGTGGTCCCCTCAAGAGACCCAGTACTTC. It translates to CASAPQWSPQETQYF.